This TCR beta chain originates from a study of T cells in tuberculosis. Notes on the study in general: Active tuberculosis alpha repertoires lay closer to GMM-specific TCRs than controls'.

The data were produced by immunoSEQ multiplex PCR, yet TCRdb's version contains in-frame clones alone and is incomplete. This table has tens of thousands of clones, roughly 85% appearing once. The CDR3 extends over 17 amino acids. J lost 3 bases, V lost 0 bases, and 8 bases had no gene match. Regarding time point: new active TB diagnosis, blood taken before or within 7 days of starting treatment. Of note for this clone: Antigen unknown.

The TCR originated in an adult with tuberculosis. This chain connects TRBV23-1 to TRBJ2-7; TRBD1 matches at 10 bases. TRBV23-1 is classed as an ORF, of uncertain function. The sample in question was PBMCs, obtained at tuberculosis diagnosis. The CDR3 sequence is CASSQSGEDRGFYEQYF. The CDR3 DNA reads TGCGCCAGCAGTCAATCGGGTGAGGACAGGGGGTTCTACGAGCAGTACTTC.